This T cell receptor beta chain was documented in a study of CD8+CD57+ T cells in acquired aplastic anemia. Genomic DNA templated the TCR beta VDJ and CDR3 profiling. Each CDR3 protein gets one entry after TCRdb re-called the reads with MiXCR. The data show about 190,000 distinct CDR3 sequences, nearly 50% seen once. Only patients with CD8+CD57+ cell expansion on flow cytometry were chosen for sequencing. Every patient presented with severe acquired aplastic anemia. This clonotype came up many times. CDR3 length: 15 residues. V dropped 1 base and J dropped 3 bases, with 10 bases sitting between them. Germline assignment: CDR1 SEHNR and CDR2 FQNEAQ (reference sequence).

The chain uses TRBV7-9 and TRBJ2-4; perhaps TRBD2 as D (6 bases). The sample taken for sequencing was sorted CD4+, CD8+, or CD8+CD57+ T cells (not recorded which) from PBMCs. This TCR came from a human donor with aplastic anemia. The CDR3 region has the DNA TGTGCCAGCAGCTTAGGGGTTAGCGGCAAAAACATTCAGTACTTC. Its protein is CASSLGVSGKNIQYF.